This T cell receptor beta chain was sequenced for a study of blood T cells in healthy people across ages. The count of this clonotype is one. Its antigen is as yet unknown. Study findings and constraints: Lack of knowledge of donor CMV status possibly confounded expanded clonotype changes. Per-million-T-cell TCR beta diversity fell roughly linearly with age.

The germline V gene encodes CDR1 SEHNR and CDR2 FQNEAQ (reference sequence). The germline V and J ends were trimmed by 2 bases and 1 base, with 10 bases remaining between them. CDR3 length: 15 amino acids. Total RNA was isolated from each sample in quantities of at least 6 micrograms. The authors ran a second PCR of roughly 6 to 12 cycles using a sample-barcoded 5' primer and a J-beta primer mix. TCRdb redid the calling of the 5' RACE reads with MiXCR, one entry per CDR3 protein. Altogether 890,000 or so distinct CDR3 sequences are present, around 68% being singletons, with the ten largest covering about 30%.

This clonotype was sampled from a man aged 25 to 40 in good health. The V gene is TRBV7-9, the J gene TRBJ2-3; D uncertain. Sequenced sample: blood. The chain's CDR3 is CASSLLGPRTDTQYF. CDR3 DNA sequence: TGTGCCAGCAGCTTACTGGGCCCCCGCACAGATACGCAGTATTTT.